The present TCR beta chain was sequenced within a study of blood T cell repertoires in COVID-19. Study-wide context: T cells, B-cell-depleted T cells, or PBMCs provided the cDNA or gDNA that served as material.

Original methodology: Amplification from reference gene primers served as the basis for estimated nucleated cell counts. Assay: immunoSEQ multiplex PCR; the TCRdb copy retains only in-frame clones and omits some. V, J and clone size are taken as reported in that table, and D and trimming were inferred from the DNA itself. The data show a few hundred thousand clones, 70% to 90% seen once. Recruitment covered roughly 24 US areas and drew participants whose ages spanned roughly 18 to 100 years. This CDR3 is built from 15 residues. V lost 7 bases and J lost 4, with 19 bases in between. Germline V gene data show CDR1 as MNHEY and CDR2 as SVGAGI.

Sequenced material: PBMCs or T cells enriched from blood (not recorded which). The chain couples TRBV6-5 to TRBJ1-1, with a weak D call TRBD1 (6 bases). The source is a man in his forties or fifties in a cohort exposed to, infected with or recovered from COVID-19 (not recorded which). CDR3 residues: CASTTGEGDRTEAFF. The CDR3 bases are TGTGCCAGCACAACCGGGGAGGGGGATCGCACTGAAGCTTTCTTT.